This TCR beta chain appears in the sequencing data of a study of T cell repertoires in cytomegalovirus infection. Study at large: Public TCR beta signatures provided an indication of both CMV infection and a matching HLA type. General study points: CMV-specific HLA-C-restricted TCR beta clonotypes dominated the ex vivo response. The cumulative frequency of public TCR beta families distinguished individuals who carried CMV together with the relevant HLA.

Germline lookup yields CDR1 SQVTM and CDR2 ANQGSEA. This CDR3 is 14 amino acids long. The germline V and J ends were trimmed by 1 base and 6 bases, with 12 bases remaining between them. TCRdb passed the reads through MiXCR, listing each CDR3 protein once. The sample has roughly 240,000 distinct CDR3 sequences; around 6.6% are singletons. This clonotype was found a few times. Antigen unknown. Sequenced sample: PBMCs. The chain employs TRBV29-1 and TRBJ2-2; either TRBD1 or TRBD2 may fit D (5 bases each). The sequence came from a human donor in good health (CMV status not recorded). Some clones in this sample may be carry-over from other donors' samples. CDR3 protein: CSVEGWGRAGELFF. CDR3 in DNA: TGCAGCGTTGAAGGGTGGGGACGGGCCGGGGAGCTGTTTTTT.